The rows below give T cell receptor beta chains drawn from one sample of a study of regulatory T cells in long-lasting Graves disease. TCRdb passed the multiplex PCR reads through MiXCR, listing each CDR3 protein once. The sample carries 400,000 to 500,000 distinct CDR3 sequences, 22% recorded once. The specimen was peripheral blood mononuclear cells (PBMCs), collected when the disease was refractory, from a patient treated with antithyroid drugs. These receptors came from a female donor with Graves disease. The CDR3 runs from the conserved cysteine through the conserved F or W. D genes are given only for firm matches. The size field is filled for only some rows; it gives once, few, many or a size class.

v_gene: TRBV6-5
len: 18
j_gene: TRBJ2-7
abundance: few
d_gene: -
CDR3nt: TGTGCCAGCAGTTACTCATGGGGGTTAGCGGAAATATCCTACGAGCAGTACTTC
CDR3aa: CASSYSWGLAEISYEQYF

v_gene: TRBV28
len: 16
j_gene: TRBJ1-2
abundance: -
d_gene: TRBD1
CDR3nt: TGTGCCAGCAGCACCGGGACAGGGGAAGCTAACTATGGCTACACCTTC
CDR3aa: CASSTGTGEANYGYTF

v_gene: TRBV12-3/TRBV12-4
len: 14
j_gene: TRBJ2-1
abundance: few
d_gene: -
CDR3nt: TGTGCCAGCAGTTTAGCCCCTCCAAACAATGAGCAGTTCTTC
CDR3aa: CASSLAPPNNEQFF

v_gene: TRBV11-2
len: 11
j_gene: TRBJ2-5
abundance: -
d_gene: -
CDR3nt: TGTGCCAACAGCTTAGAACAGACCCAGTACTTC
CDR3aa: CANSLEQTQYF

v_gene: TRBV6-2/TRBV6-3
len: 14
j_gene: TRBJ2-4
abundance: many
d_gene: -
CDR3nt: TGTGCCAGCAGTTGGGCAGGAGCCAAAAACATTCAGTACTTC
CDR3aa: CASSWAGAKNIQYF

v_gene: TRBV10-3
len: 15
j_gene: TRBJ1-2
abundance: many
d_gene: TRBD1
CDR3nt: TGTGCCATCAGTGAGTCGGGACAGGCTAACTATGGCTACACCTTC
CDR3aa: CAISESGQANYGYTF

v_gene: TRBV7-9
len: 13
j_gene: TRBJ1-1
abundance: many
d_gene: -
CDR3nt: TGCGCCAGCAGCTTGGAATCTAACACTGAAGCTTTCTTT
CDR3aa: CASSLESNTEAFF

v_gene: TRBV20-1
len: 14
j_gene: TRBJ1-5
abundance: -
d_gene: TRBD1
CDR3nt: TGCAGTGCCCTGACAGGGGTTAGCAATCAGCCCCAGCATTTT
CDR3aa: CSALTGVSNQPQHF

v_gene: TRBV15
len: 16
j_gene: TRBJ1-1
abundance: once
d_gene: -
CDR3nt: TGTGCCACCAGCAGAGGTCGGGGGGCTATGAACACTGAAGCTTTCTTT
CDR3aa: CATSRGRGAMNTEAFF

v_gene: TRBV12-3/TRBV12-4
len: 14
j_gene: TRBJ1-2
abundance: -
d_gene: -
CDR3nt: TGTGCCAGCAGTTTAGCTACTGTAGAGGGTGGCTACACCTTC
CDR3aa: CASSLATVEGGYTF

v_gene: TRBV6-1
len: 14
j_gene: TRBJ1-4
abundance: many
d_gene: TRBD1
CDR3nt: TGTGCCAGCAGTGAGGGGACAGGGGACGAAAAACTGTTTTTT
CDR3aa: CASSEGTGDEKLFF

v_gene: TRBV28
len: 17
j_gene: TRBJ1-1
abundance: many
d_gene: -
CDR3nt: TGTGCCAGCTTCTTTCCCTTGTCGGGAGGAAGGGGGACTGAAGCTTTCTTT
CDR3aa: CASFFPLSGGRGTEAFF

v_gene: TRBV7-8
len: 14
j_gene: TRBJ2-5
abundance: many
d_gene: -
CDR3nt: TGTGCCAGCAGCCCGGGGGCGGGCCAAGAGACCCAGTACTTC
CDR3aa: CASSPGAGQETQYF

v_gene: TRBV12-3/TRBV12-4
len: 16
j_gene: TRBJ2-5
abundance: many
d_gene: TRBD2
CDR3nt: TGTGCCAGCAGTTTAGCAACTAGCGGGGCTTTAGAGACCCAGTACTTC
CDR3aa: CASSLATSGALETQYF

v_gene: TRBV20-1
len: 18
j_gene: TRBJ1-6
abundance: few
d_gene: -
CDR3nt: TGCAGTGCTAGAGTGCGGACCGCGGATAGCTCCTATAATTCACCCCTCCACTTT
CDR3aa: CSARVRTADSSYNSPLHF

v_gene: TRBV7-8
len: 15
j_gene: TRBJ1-6
abundance: -
d_gene: TRBD1
CDR3nt: TGTGCCAGCAGCCCAGGACAGGGGCCTGATTCACCCCTCCACTTT
CDR3aa: CASSPGQGPDSPLHF

v_gene: TRBV2
len: 13
j_gene: TRBJ1-5
abundance: many
d_gene: -
CDR3nt: TGTGCCAGCACCCCGGGGTTTATCCAGCCCCAGCATTTT
CDR3aa: CASTPGFIQPQHF

v_gene: TRBV7-2
len: 12
j_gene: TRBJ1-3
abundance: -
d_gene: -
CDR3nt: TGTGCCAGCAGCTCTCAGGGAAACACCATATATTTT
CDR3aa: CASSSQGNTIYF

v_gene: TRBV5-4
len: 14
j_gene: TRBJ2-4
abundance: -
d_gene: TRBD2
CDR3nt: TGTGCCAGCCACCTATCGGGGGGCAAAAACATTCAGTACTTC
CDR3aa: CASHLSGGKNIQYF

v_gene: TRBV6-9
len: 13
j_gene: TRBJ1-1
abundance: -
d_gene: -
CDR3nt: TGTGCCAGCAGTTACACCCCGAACACTGAAGCTTTCTTT
CDR3aa: CASSYTPNTEAFF

v_gene: TRBV20-1
len: 13
j_gene: TRBJ2-7
abundance: -
d_gene: -
CDR3nt: TGCAGTGCTAGAGGGCGACTCCCCTACGAGCAGTACTTC
CDR3aa: CSARGRLPYEQYF

v_gene: TRBV19
len: 13
j_gene: TRBJ1-3
abundance: once
d_gene: -
CDR3nt: TGTGCCAGTATATCCAAGGCTGGAAACACCATATATTTT
CDR3aa: CASISKAGNTIYF

v_gene: TRBV7-2
len: 11
j_gene: TRBJ2-5
abundance: many
d_gene: -
CDR3nt: TGTGCCAGCACGGGGCAAGAGACCCAGTACTTC
CDR3aa: CASTGQETQYF

v_gene: TRBV30
len: 14
j_gene: TRBJ1-2
abundance: few
d_gene: -
CDR3nt: TGTGCCTGGATCCCCTGGGGTATTTCCTATGGCTACACCTTC
CDR3aa: CAWIPWGISYGYTF

v_gene: TRBV4-1
len: 16
j_gene: TRBJ2-5
abundance: -
d_gene: -
CDR3nt: TGCGCCAGCAGCCAAGAGACCTCGCGGGCCCAAGAGACCCAGTACTTC
CDR3aa: CASSQETSRAQETQYF

v_gene: TRBV5-4
len: 14
j_gene: TRBJ2-7
abundance: few
d_gene: -
CDR3nt: TGTGCCAGCAGCCGTGTCGGACTCCACGGGGAGCAGTACTTC
CDR3aa: CASSRVGLHGEQYF

v_gene: TRBV7-9
len: 15
j_gene: TRBJ2-5
abundance: many
d_gene: TRBD1
CDR3nt: TGTGCCAGCAGCCCTCGTCGAGGGGGCGGAGAGACCCAGTACTTC
CDR3aa: CASSPRRGGGETQYF

v_gene: TRBV19
len: 19
j_gene: TRBJ2-2
abundance: many
d_gene: TRBD2
CDR3nt: TGTGCCAGTAGTATCCCGCTTTCGAGACTAGCGGGAGGGACCGGGGAGCTGTTTTTT
CDR3aa: CASSIPLSRLAGGTGELFF